What follows describes a single TCR beta chain. Its antigen is undetermined. This record comes from a study of identifying expanded T cells in peripheral blood. The protocol was immunoSEQ multiplex PCR, while the TCRdb copy is restricted to in-frame clones and leaves out a portion. Of about 74,000 clones in the sample, 84% were seen once. Findings and limits, study-wide: Technical replicates showed about 1.1 changed clones; two weeks approximately 16; four weeks 19.

Source material: blood. This clonotype was sampled from a person aged 18 to 75 in good health.

The CDR3 DNA is TGCGCCAGCTTAGGTAATGAGCAGTTCTTC. Residues: CASLGNEQFF. The chain has TRBV10-1 and TRBJ2-1; D is undetermined. Trimming left V 8 bases short and J 7 bases short, with 6 bases between. CDR3 size: 10 residues. In germline, CDR1 is WNHNN, CDR2 SYGVQD (reference sequence).